A single sample gave rise to the 17 T cell receptor beta chains below, sequenced in a study of cytomegalovirus exposure and HLA in healthy donors. PCR employed 60 Vbeta and 13 Jbeta primers. Generated by immunoSEQ multiplex PCR, the TCRdb table keeps only in-frame clones and is missing some. The table records about 140,000 clones, about 84% of them present only once. Sequencing was performed on PBMCs. Source of these receptors: a man aged 50 to 59 in good health and CMV-seronegative.

This clone occurred a few times. The V gene is TRBV6-5, the J gene TRBJ1-1; D gene unclear. The germline V gene encodes CDR1 MNHEY and CDR2 SVGAGI. With 0 bases removed from V and 5 bases from J, the gap between germline ends came to 13 bases. The CDR3 spans 15 residues. CDR3: CASSYSKGRGTEAFF. CDR3 in DNA: TGTGCCAGCAGTTACTCGAAAGGGAGAGGAACTGAAGCTTTCTTT.

This clone has just a few counts. The rearrangement joins TRBV7-3 to TRBJ1-1, with 7 bases lining up with TRBD1. The CDR3 has 14 residues. From germline, CDR1 is SGHTA and CDR2 FQGTGA. V lost 3 bases and J lost 0; bases outside the gene matches: 1. The CDR3 loop reads CASSFTGVNTEAFF. In DNA, the CDR3 is TGTGCCAGCAGCTTTACAGGGGTGAACACTGAAGCTTTCTTT.

This clone was seen just once. The chain recombines TRBV25-1 with TRBJ1-4, with D unclear. Per the germline V gene, CDR1 is MGHDK and CDR2 is SYGVNS. Trimming shortened V by 5 bases and J by 7 bases, and 14 bases separated the two germline ends. CDR3 length: 14 residues. The CDR3 region is CASSPFTSGEKLFF. The DNA for the CDR3 is TGTGCCAGCAGTCCCTTCACTTCGGGTGAAAAACTGTTTTTT. Drawing the rest from reference TRBV25-1 and TRBJ1-4, the complete variable domain is EADIYQTPRYLVIGTGKKITLECSQTMGHDKMYWYQQDPGMELHLIHYSYGVNSTEKGDLSSESTVSRIRTEHFPLTLESARPSHTSQYLCASSPFTSGEKLFFGSGTQLSVL.

This clone has a handful of counts. The V gene is TRBV6-1, the J gene TRBJ1-5; the match to TRBD1 covers 8 bases. Per the germline V gene, CDR1 is MNHNS and CDR2 is SASEGT. This CDR3 comprises 15 residues. Trimming cost V 3 bases and J 7 bases; bases outside gene matches: 8. The CDR3 is CASSDGTGLRQPQHF. The CDR3 DNA sequence: TGTGCCAGCAGTGATGGGACAGGTCTTCGGCAGCCCCAGCATTTT.

V is TRBV5-6 and J is TRBJ2-7, with 9 bases lining up with TRBD1. The germline V gene encodes CDR1 SGHDT and CDR2 YYEEEE. This CDR3 is 15 amino acids long. Trimming at V came to 3 bases and at J to 3 bases, leaving 7 bases not matched to a gene. CDR3 DNA: TGTGCCAGCAGCTCGTACGGACAGGGGTACTACGAGCAGTACTTC. Its translation is CASSSYGQGYYEQYF.

In its sample, this clone was seen a few times. This sequence joins TRBV19 and TRBJ1-3, with D possibly matching TRBD1 (6 bases). Looked up from germline, CDR1 is LNHDA and CDR2 is SQIVND (reference sequence). The CDR3 spans 15 residues. V shed 6 bases and J shed 1 base, with 13 bases lying between them. This chain's CDR3 is CASSLQGTSGNTIYF. Here the CDR3 DNA reads TGTGCCAGTAGCCTACAGGGCACGTCTGGAAACACCATATATTTT.

The chain uses TRBV7-2 and TRBJ1-2; 7 positions agree with TRBD1. The germline gives CDR1 SGHTA, CDR2 FQGNSA. The CDR3 is 15 amino acids. V was pared by 5 bases and J by 3 bases, with 9 bases of the junction left unmatched. CDR3 DNA: TGTGCCAGCAGCCAGACCCGAGGGGGCCACTATGGCTACACCTTC. Its protein is CASSQTRGGHYGYTF.

Only one count was recorded for this clone. The chain links TRBV7-2 to TRBJ1-5; tentatively, D is TRBD1 (5 bases). V was pared by 5 bases and J by 0 bases, with 11 bases between. In germline, CDR1 is SGHTA, CDR2 FQGNSA. The CDR3 has 15 residues. CDR3 nucleotide sequence: TGTGCCAGCAGCCTAGACAGTAATAGCAATCAGCCCCAGCATTTT. Translating gives CASSLDSNSNQPQHF.

Written as DNA, the CDR3 is TGTGCCAGCAGCCAATCGGACAGCTCCTACAATGAGCAGTTCTTC. Encoded protein: CASSQSDSSYNEQFF. The rearrangement joins TRBV16 to TRBJ2-1, with D possibly being TRBD1 (6 bases). Per the germline V gene, CDR1 is KGHSY and CDR2 is FQNENV. The V gene lost 0 bases and the J gene lost 0 bases, with 6 bases spanning the gap. The CDR3 runs to 15 residues.

The sample holds one count of this clone. The genes are TRBV14 and TRBJ2-1, with D tentatively TRBD1 (6 bases). This CDR3 has 13 residues. Looked up from germline, CDR1 is SGHDN and CDR2 is FVKESK. With 4 bases removed from V and 12 bases from J, the gap between germline ends came to 16 bases. The CDR3 loop reads CASSPREGERQFF. In nucleotides, the CDR3 is TGTGCCAGCAGCCCCCGTGAGGGGGAGAGGCAGTTCTTC.

This clone appeared a few times. V is TRBV29-1 and J is TRBJ2-1; 8 nucleotides match TRBD2. Germline CDR1 and CDR2: SQVTM and ANQGSEA. The CDR3 has 13 amino acids. J was trimmed by 7 bases and V by 6 bases; bases with no gene match: 8. The CDR3 region is CSVQRASGNEQFF. The CDR3 bases are TGCAGCGTCCAAAGGGCTAGCGGGAATGAGCAGTTCTTC.

This clone has just a few counts. The chain joins TRBV2 to TRBJ2-2; D gene uncertain. The V end lost 6 bases, the J end lost 4 bases, and 12 bases lay between the germline ends. Germline V CDR1 and CDR2: SNHLY, FYNNEI. The CDR3 spans 14 residues. The CDR3 loop reads CASRVSDFTGELFF. CDR3 DNA sequence: TGTGCCAGCAGGGTCAGCGACTTCACCGGGGAGCTGTTTTTT.

J is TRBJ2-7 and V is TRBV29-1; 9 positions match TRBD1. The length of the CDR3 is 14 residues. V lost 4 bases to trimming and J lost 6 bases; unmatched junction nucleotides: 10. Germline assignment: CDR1 SQVTM and CDR2 ANQGSEA. CDR3 sequence reads: CSVGVGQGVSEQYF. The CDR3 DNA is TGCAGCGTTGGAGTGGGACAGGGAGTGAGCGAGCAGTACTTC.

The chain joins TRBV5-1 to TRBJ2-2; the D is unclear. The germline CDR1 and CDR2 sequences are SGHRS and YFSETQ. V was cut by 2 bases and J by 7 bases, with 18 bases left in between. CDR3 length: 16 amino acids. CDR3 amino acids: CASSLIRPGSDGELFF. CDR3 nucleotides: TGCGCCAGCAGCTTAATCCGACCGGGTAGTGACGGGGAGCTGTTTTTT.

V is TRBV4-1 and J is TRBJ1-6, with D perhaps matching TRBD1 (5 bases). CDR1 is MGHRA, CDR2 YSYEKL, per germline. This CDR3 contains 15 residues. V dropped 1 base and J dropped 10 bases, with 14 bases sitting between them. CDR3 DNA sequence: TGCGCCAGCAGCCAAGGCGGGGTAGGGGACTCACCCCTCCACTTT. The encoded protein is CASSQGGVGDSPLHF.

V gene TRBV7-3 combines with J gene TRBJ1-5; D gene uncertain. This CDR3 is 13 amino acids long. V dropped 2 bases and J dropped 4 bases, with 6 bases sitting between them. In germline, CDR1 is SGHTA, CDR2 FQGTGA. In nucleotides, the CDR3 is TGTGCCAGCAGCTTATCCAGAAATCAGCCCCAGCATTTT. Amino acids: CASSLSRNQPQHF.

Turning to this clone: Other DNA sequences in this specimen translate into the identical CDR3. The chain combines TRBV5-1 with TRBJ1-5, with 8 bases that match TRBD1. V shed 2 bases and J 5 bases; nucleotides not matched to a gene: 3. CDR3 length: 14 residues. Germline assignment: CDR1 SGHRS and CDR2 YFSETQ. This CDR3 is CASSLDRGDQPQHF. The CDR3 DNA reads as TGCGCCAGCAGCTTAGACAGGGGCGATCAGCCCCAGCATTTT.